This T cell receptor beta chain was retrieved from a study of shared clonotypes between healthy human individuals. Turning to the study itself: Researchers drew samples from two women and a few men aged 18 to 49.

Data came from immunoSEQ multiplex PCR; TCRdb stores just in-frame clones and leaves some out. The data show roughly 700,000 clones, roughly 70% seen once. V shed 8 bases and J shed 2 bases, with 16 bases lying between them. CDR3 size: 15 residues. Germline CDR1 reads SEHNR; CDR2 reads FQNEAQ (reference sequence). The sample consisted of memory CD4+ T cells sorted from blood. Subset defined: CD45RA-negative fraction. The sequence was obtained from a woman aged 25-40 years in good health. The gene calls are TRBV7-9 and TRBJ2-1; the D gene is possibly TRBD2 (6 bases). The CDR3 nucleotides read TGTGCCAGCTCTCCCCGGGGGAGCGCCTACAATGAGCAGTTCTTC. Translating gives CASSPRGSAYNEQFF.